This paragraph reports one TCR beta chain. The antigen is not known. This record comes from a study of T cell clonotyping in hematopoietic cell transplantation. Study-wide context: Recipient samples before transplant were obtained post-cytoreduction.

Study-level results: CD4 and CD8 repertoire contributions could not be separated without sorting.

The time point was: recipient sample about 28 days before transplant, after cytoreduction. Blood collection times were about day -28 and days 30, 100, 180 posttransplant. V was shortened by 7 bases and J by 4 bases, with 17 bases between the two germline ends. The CDR3 contains 13 residues. CDR1 SQVTM and CDR2 ANQGSEA come from the germline V gene. Method: immunoSEQ multiplex PCR; TCRdb's copy keeps in-frame clones and lacks some. The table shows approximately 25,000 clones, with 80% to 90% occurring only once. The sample was peripheral blood mononuclear cells, taken before stem cell transplant. This receptor was obtained from a woman in her sixties or seventies with acute myeloid leukemia. Some clones in this sample may be carry-over from other donors' samples. This chain links TRBV29-1 with TRBJ2-7; D is possibly TRBD1 (5 bases). CDR3 loop: CSAKTVEDYEQYF. The CDR3 nucleotides are TGCAGCGCCAAGACAGTGGAAGATTACGAGCAGTACTTC.